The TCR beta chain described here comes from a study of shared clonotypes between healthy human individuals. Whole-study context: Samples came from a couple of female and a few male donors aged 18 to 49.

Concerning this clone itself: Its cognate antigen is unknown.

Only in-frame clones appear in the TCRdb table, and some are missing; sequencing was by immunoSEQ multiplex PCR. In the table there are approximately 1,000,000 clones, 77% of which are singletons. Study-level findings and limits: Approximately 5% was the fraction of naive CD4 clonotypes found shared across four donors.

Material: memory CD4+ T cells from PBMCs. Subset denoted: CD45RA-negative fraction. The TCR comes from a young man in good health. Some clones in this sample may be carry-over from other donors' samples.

Here the CDR3 reads CASSHRVGQPRTGELFF. CDR3 coding DNA: TGCGCCAGCAGCCATCGAGTGGGGCAGCCCCGAACCGGGGAGCTGTTTTTT. The chain links TRBV4-3 to TRBJ2-2, with a possible D match to TRBD1 (5 bases). The CDR3 spans 17 residues. Trimming shortened V by 3 bases and J by 5 bases, and 19 bases separated the two germline ends. Germline V gene sequence: CDR1 LGHNA, CDR2 YSLEER.